The entry that follows covers one T cell receptor (beta chain) sequence. Germline CDR1 is SGHDT and CDR2 is YYEEEE. With 0 bases removed from V and 4 bases from J, the gap between germline ends came to 7 bases. The CDR3 consists of 13 residues. These data are taken from a study of T cell changes during pregnancy in multiple sclerosis. This table comes from immunoSEQ multiplex PCR, and its TCRdb copy is limited to in-frame clones, with some not included. This sample has around 44,000 clones, with roughly 92% found just once. The receptor comes from a female donor with multiple sclerosis, enrolled in a pregnancy study. The sequenced sample consisted of peripheral blood. This rearrangement joins TRBV5-6 to TRBJ2-5; D is unclear. The CDR3 spells CASSLVGPETQYF. Written as DNA, the CDR3 is TGTGCCAGCAGCTTGGTAGGGCCAGAGACCCAGTACTTC.